The 23 T cell receptor beta chains reported below all come from one sample, sequenced in a study of CXCR3-negative and CXCR3-positive naive CD8 T cells. Each TRB cDNA library was prepared by 5' RACE (with UMI labels). TCRdb reprocessed the 5' RACE reads and keeps a single row for each CDR3 protein, giving no DNA. The specimen's table records around 140,000 distinct CDR3 sequences. Material: naive CXCR3- CD8+ T cells from blood. The subset is: CD45RO-CCR7+CD27+CD95- naive CD8+ T cells lacking CXCR3 (TNR3-). These receptors were collected from a human donor in good health. Some clones in this sample may be carry-over from other donors' samples.

This chain joins TRBV28 and TRBJ2-7; the TCRdb call, TRBD1, lacks DNA for checking. CDR1 and CDR2 from the germline V gene are MDHEN and SYDVKM. This CDR3 region has 17 residues. The CDR3 reads CASSNDRDRGSSYEQYF.

V gene TRBV2 combines with J gene TRBJ2-5. There are 13 residues in the CDR3. The V gene's germline CDR1 is SNHLY and CDR2 FYNNEI. The CDR3 sequence is CASSEEGLETQYF. The entire variable domain, with the rest obtained from reference TRBV2 and TRBJ2-5, is as follows: EPEVTQTPSHQVTQMGQEVILRCVPISNHLYFYWYRQILGQKVEFLVSFYNNEISEKSEIFDDQFSVERPDGSNFTLKIRSTKLEDSAMYFCASSEEGLETQYFGPGTRLLVL.

The chain links TRBV20-1 to TRBJ2-7. In germline, CDR1 is DFQATT, CDR2 SNEGSKA (reference sequence). CDR3 length equals 12 residues. The CDR3 reads CSARGVDYEQYF.

V is TRBV6-5 and J is TRBJ2-5; the D gene TCRdb calls, TRBD2, cannot be checked with no DNA. The CDR3 length is 14 residues. CDR1 is MNHEY, CDR2 SVGAGI, per germline. The CDR3 spells CASNRLAQLETQYF.

The chain links TRBV20-1 to TRBJ2-3. The CDR3 is 14 residues long. CDR1 and CDR2 from the germline V gene are DFQATT and SNEGSKA (reference sequence). The CDR3 reads CSAAYEYGTDTQYF.

This chain joins TRBV27 and TRBJ2-2; the D gene TCRdb calls, TRBD2, cannot be checked with no DNA. From germline, CDR1 is MNHEY and CDR2 SMNVEV (reference sequence). The CDR3 extends over 18 amino acids. The CDR3 sequence: CASSLALQPNGRAGELFF.

This sequence joins TRBV28 and TRBJ2-5. The CDR3 loop spans 15 amino acids. Germline V gives CDR1 MDHEN, CDR2 SYDVKM. CDR3 region: CASSLPTTPQETQYF.

V is TRBV30 and J is TRBJ1-5. The CDR3 contains 16 residues. CDR1 and CDR2 from the germline V gene are GTSNPN and SVGIG (reference sequence). This CDR3 reads CAWGIIRQPSWSPQHF.

The V and J genes are TRBV27 and TRBJ2-7; the TCRdb D gene call, TRBD1, has no DNA to confirm it. Germline-derived CDR1 and CDR2 are MNHEY and SMNVEV (reference sequence). The CDR3 spans 14 residues. The CDR3 here is CASSHGQGASEQYF.

The J gene is TRBJ2-3, the V gene TRBV6-5; the D gene TCRdb calls, TRBD1, cannot be checked with no DNA. The CDR3 spans 15 residues. Germline V gives CDR1 MNHEY, CDR2 SVGAGI. The CDR3: CASSQYRDLTDTQYF.

The V gene is TRBV29-1, the J gene TRBJ1-1. Germline CDR1 reads SQVTM; CDR2 reads ANQGSEA. The CDR3 runs 14 residues. CDR3 amino acids: CSVENPTQSTEAFF.

The chain couples TRBV5-1 to TRBJ2-1; TCRdb's D call, TRBD1, is unchecked because there is no DNA. The germline V gene has CDR1 SGHRS and CDR2 YFSETQ. The CDR3 totals 17 residues. CDR3 sequence reads: CASSPGVPGLGYNEQFF.

The V gene is TRBV4-3, the J gene TRBJ1-1; TCRdb's D call of TRBD1 is untestable without DNA. The CDR3 runs to 17 residues. The germline gives CDR1 LGHNA, CDR2 YSLEER. This chain's CDR3 is CASSQDLEGQEVTEAFF.

The chain combines TRBV29-1 with TRBJ1-2. The CDR3 is 14 residues long. CDR1 and CDR2 (germline): SQVTM, ANQGSEA. The CDR3: CSVLEANTNYGYTF.

The chain combines TRBV5-1 with TRBJ2-1; no DNA is available, so the TRBD2 call from TCRdb remains unchecked. This CDR3 spans 16 amino acids. Germline V gene data show CDR1 as SGHRS and CDR2 as YFSETQ. CDR3 sequence reads: CASATGTSGSYNEQFF.

The chain recombines TRBV14 with TRBJ1-2. The CDR3 has 14 residues. Germline lookup yields CDR1 SGHDN and CDR2 FVKESK. CDR3 sequence: CASSQDRTSNGYTF.

CDR3 sequence: CASTDQGTQQYF. The rearrangement links TRBV5-4 to TRBJ2-7; TCRdb reports TRBD1, a call that lacks DNA to check it against. From germline, CDR1 is SGHNT and CDR2 YYREEE (reference sequence). The CDR3 loop spans 12 amino acids.

This chain links TRBV20-1 with TRBJ2-7; TCRdb returns TRBD2, unconfirmable since there is no DNA. CDR3 length: 14 amino acids. Looked up from germline, CDR1 is DFQATT and CDR2 is SNEGSKA (reference sequence). The CDR3 loop is CSVEGAGIRNEQYF.

V gene TRBV5-6 combines with J gene TRBJ2-7. The CDR3 sequence is 16 residues long. Per germline, CDR1 SGHDT and CDR2 YYEEEE. Here the CDR3 reads CASSLARKALTYEKYF. Drawing the rest from reference TRBV5-6 and TRBJ2-7, the complete variable domain is DAGVTQSPTHLIKTRGQQVTLRCSPKSGHDTVSWYQQALGQGPQFIFQYYEEEERQRGNFPDRFSGHQFPNYSSELNVNALLLGDSALYLCASSLARKALTYEKYFGPGTRLTVT.

V usage is TRBV7-3 and J usage is TRBJ1-2; TCRdb calls TRBD1, which cannot be checked without DNA. Germline-derived CDR1 and CDR2 are SGHTA and FQGTGA. This CDR3 region has 13 residues. The CDR3 here is CAAGWGPGYGYTF.

The gene calls are TRBV3-1 and TRBJ2-1; lacking DNA, the TRBD2 call made by TCRdb goes unchecked. Germline V gives CDR1 LGHDT, CDR2 YNNKEL (reference sequence). This CDR3 comprises 17 residues. CDR3: CASSQGWGPTSYNEQFF.

This chain links TRBV7-8 with TRBJ2-7; the D gene TCRdb calls, TRBD2, cannot be checked with no DNA. This CDR3 comprises 11 residues. Germline CDR1 reads SGHVS; CDR2 reads FQNEAQ. The CDR3 sequence is CASSPSLEQYF. Full variable domain (outside the CDR3, taken from reference TRBV7-8 and TRBJ2-7): GAGVSQSPRYKVAKRGQDVALRCDPISGHVSLFWYQQALGQGPEFLTYFQNEAQLDKSGLPSDRFFAERPEGSVSTLKIQRTQQEDSAVYLCASSPSLEQYFGPGTRLTVT.

This rearrangement joins TRBV4-1 to TRBJ2-7. This CDR3 contains 13 residues. Looked up from germline, CDR1 is MGHRA and CDR2 is YSYEKL. CDR3: CASSEDSTYEQYF.